The source of this T cell receptor (beta chain) is a study of blood T cell repertoires in COVID-19. About the research overall: COVID-19 samples, acute and convalescent, were from the United States, Italy and Spain.

Profiled with immunoSEQ multiplex PCR; TCRdb holds only in-frame clones, not every one. The sample consists of approximately 200,000 clones, under 85% of them appearing once. Trimming shortened V by 5 bases and J by 11 bases, and 18 bases separated the two germline ends. The V gene's germline CDR1 is MNHNY and CDR2 SVGAGI (reference sequence). The CDR3 is 13 residues long. The material sequenced was peripheral blood. The TCR was taken from a woman older than 75 with COVID-19, enrolled during active disease. The chain has TRBV6-6 and TRBJ1-2; weak D call: TRBD1 (6 bases). CDR3 protein: CASSPGTQERYTF. The CDR3 DNA reads TGTGCCAGCAGTCCCGGGACACAAGAACGATACACCTTC.